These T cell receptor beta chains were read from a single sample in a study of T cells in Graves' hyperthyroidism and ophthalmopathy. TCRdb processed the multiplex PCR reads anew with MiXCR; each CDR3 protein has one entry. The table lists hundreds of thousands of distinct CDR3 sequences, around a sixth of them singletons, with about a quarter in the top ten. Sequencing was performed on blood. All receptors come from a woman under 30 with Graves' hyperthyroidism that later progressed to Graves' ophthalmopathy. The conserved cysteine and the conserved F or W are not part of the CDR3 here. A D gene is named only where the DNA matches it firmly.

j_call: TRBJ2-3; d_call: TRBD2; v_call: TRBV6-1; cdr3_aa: AATSGTSSTDTQY
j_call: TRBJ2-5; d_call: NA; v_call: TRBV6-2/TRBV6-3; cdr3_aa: ASTLPGKETQY
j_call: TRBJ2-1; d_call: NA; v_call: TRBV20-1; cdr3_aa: SASGQMDNEQF
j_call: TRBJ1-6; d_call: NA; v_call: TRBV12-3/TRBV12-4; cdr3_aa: ASRFGRSSYNSPLH
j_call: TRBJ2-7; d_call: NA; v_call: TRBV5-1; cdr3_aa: ASSLDGHSYEQY
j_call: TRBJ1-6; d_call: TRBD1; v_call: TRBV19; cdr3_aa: ASSTGVQNSPLH
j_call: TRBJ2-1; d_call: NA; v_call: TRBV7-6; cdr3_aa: ASSFLDSSYNEQF
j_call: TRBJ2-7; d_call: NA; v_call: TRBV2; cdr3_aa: ASSEAFVGDWQY
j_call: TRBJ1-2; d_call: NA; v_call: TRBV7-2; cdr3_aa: ASSPTGPYGYT
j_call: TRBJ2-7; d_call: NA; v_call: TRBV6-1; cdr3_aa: ASAGIIYEQY
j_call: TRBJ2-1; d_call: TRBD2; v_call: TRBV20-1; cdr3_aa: SAPQLAGANSYNEQF
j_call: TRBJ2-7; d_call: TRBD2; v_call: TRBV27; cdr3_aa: ASSPIAGGSLSSYEQY
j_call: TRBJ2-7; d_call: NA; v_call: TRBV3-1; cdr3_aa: ASSPRGTHEQY
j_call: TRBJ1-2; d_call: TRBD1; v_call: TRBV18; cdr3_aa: ASSPGDRDNYGYT
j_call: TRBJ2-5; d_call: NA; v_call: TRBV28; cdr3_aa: ASSSGSEETQY
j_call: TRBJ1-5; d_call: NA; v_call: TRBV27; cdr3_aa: ASSFTGSNQPQH
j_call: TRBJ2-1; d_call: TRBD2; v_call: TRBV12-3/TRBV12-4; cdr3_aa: ASRPGLAGEIYNEQF
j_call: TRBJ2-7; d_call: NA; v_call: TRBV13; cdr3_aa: ASSGLDGYEQY
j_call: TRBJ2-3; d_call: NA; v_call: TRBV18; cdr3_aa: ASLPRDFGNPDTQY
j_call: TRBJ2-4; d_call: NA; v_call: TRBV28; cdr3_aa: ASSNRRGNIQY
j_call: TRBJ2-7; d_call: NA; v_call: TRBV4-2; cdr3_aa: ASSQDGASGHGEQY
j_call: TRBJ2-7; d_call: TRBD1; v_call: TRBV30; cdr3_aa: AWSPGTGAYEQY
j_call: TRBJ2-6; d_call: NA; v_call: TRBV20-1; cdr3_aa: SARVNQGANVLT
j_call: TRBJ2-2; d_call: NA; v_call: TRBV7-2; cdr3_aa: ASSYPRGIGGELF
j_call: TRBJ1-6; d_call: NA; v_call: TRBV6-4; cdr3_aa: ASSYSQRRQGPYSPLH
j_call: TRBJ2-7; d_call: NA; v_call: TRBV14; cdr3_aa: ASSQVTVYEQY
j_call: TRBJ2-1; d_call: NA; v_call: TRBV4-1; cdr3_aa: ASSQHDRTLYNEQF
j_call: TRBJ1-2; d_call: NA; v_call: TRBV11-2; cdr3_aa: ASSLAPGIGYGYT
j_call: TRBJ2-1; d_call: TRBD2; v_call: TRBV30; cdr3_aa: AWSVPRTRAGVRDEQF
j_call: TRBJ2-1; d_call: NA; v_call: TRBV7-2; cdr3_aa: ASNLALYNEQF
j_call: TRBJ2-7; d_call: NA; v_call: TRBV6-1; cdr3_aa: ASSATAPTYEQY
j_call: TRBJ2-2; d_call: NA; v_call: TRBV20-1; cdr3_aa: SAREGSGGDTGELF
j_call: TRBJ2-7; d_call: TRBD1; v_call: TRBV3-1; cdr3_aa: ASSESFNRGIGEQY
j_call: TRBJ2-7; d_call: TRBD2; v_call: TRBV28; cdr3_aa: ASSPSGGTYEQY
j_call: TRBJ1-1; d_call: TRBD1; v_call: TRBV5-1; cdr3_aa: ASSLAAGGDGEAF
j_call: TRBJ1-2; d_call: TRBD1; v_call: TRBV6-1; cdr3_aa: ASGLGQNYGYT
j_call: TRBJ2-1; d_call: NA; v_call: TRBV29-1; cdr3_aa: SLTEGTQNEQF
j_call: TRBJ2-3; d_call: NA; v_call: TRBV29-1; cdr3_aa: SVVIVGSTDTQY
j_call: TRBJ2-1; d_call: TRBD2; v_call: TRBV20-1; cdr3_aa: SASPLAGDGEQF
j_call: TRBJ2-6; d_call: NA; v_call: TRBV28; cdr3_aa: ASSTQTPLTGANVLT
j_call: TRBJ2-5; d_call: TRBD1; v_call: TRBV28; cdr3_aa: ASSRKLISQGKQETQY
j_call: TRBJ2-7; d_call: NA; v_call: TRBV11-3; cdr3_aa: ASSLDSGTAYEQY
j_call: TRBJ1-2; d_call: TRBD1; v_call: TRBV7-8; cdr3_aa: ASSLAWDRGFYGYT
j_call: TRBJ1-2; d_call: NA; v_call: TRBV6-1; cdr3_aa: ASSERGAAYGYT
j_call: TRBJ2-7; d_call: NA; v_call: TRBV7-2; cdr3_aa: ASSLAEGGSYEQY
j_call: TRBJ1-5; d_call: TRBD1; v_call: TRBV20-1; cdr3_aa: SAPGQGTSDQPQH
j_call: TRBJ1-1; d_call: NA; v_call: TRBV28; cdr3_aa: ASRKGGSATEAF
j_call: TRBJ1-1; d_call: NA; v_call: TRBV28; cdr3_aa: ASSLVNTEAF
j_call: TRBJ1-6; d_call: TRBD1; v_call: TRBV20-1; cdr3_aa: SARARGTGNSPLH
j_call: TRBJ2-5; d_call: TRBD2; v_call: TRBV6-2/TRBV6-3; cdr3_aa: ASSYSGSAETQY
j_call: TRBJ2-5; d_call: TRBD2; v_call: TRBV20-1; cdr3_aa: SCSPGLVETQY
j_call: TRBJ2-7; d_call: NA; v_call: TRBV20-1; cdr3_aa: SAREKAEYEQY
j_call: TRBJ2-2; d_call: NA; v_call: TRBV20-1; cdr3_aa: SARAGWLKGTGELF